These 21 T cell receptor beta chains were all obtained from the same sample, sequenced in a study of blood T cell repertoires in COVID-19. Assay: immunoSEQ multiplex PCR; the TCRdb copy retains only in-frame clones and omits some. The data contain 250,000 or so clones, 85% to 90% of them singletons. Source material: PBMCs or T cells enriched from blood (not recorded which). All receptors come from a woman aged 25 to 39 with acute COVID-19.

The rearrangement uses TRBV2 and TRBJ1-6, with 11 bases fitting TRBD1. V shed 2 bases, J shed 7 bases, and the junction held 1 base outside the gene matches. The CDR3 sequence is 15 residues long. Germline loops: CDR1 SNHLY, CDR2 FYNNEI. This CDR3 reads CASSEWTGGNSPLHF. CDR3 DNA: TGTGCCAGCAGTGAATGGACAGGGGGCAATTCACCCCTCCACTTT.

This clone was recorded a few times. The rearrangement uses TRBV30 and TRBJ2-1; D not certain. The CDR3 length is 12 residues. Trimming left V 6 bases short and J 1 base short, with 7 bases between. Germline CDR1 reads GTSNPN; CDR2 reads SVGIG (reference sequence). This chain's CDR3 is CACAISYNEQFF. CDR3 DNA: TGTGCCTGTGCTATATCCTACAATGAGCAGTTCTTC. Full variable domain (remainder filled in from reference TRBV30 and TRBJ2-1): SQTIHQWPATLVQPVGSPLSLECTVEGTSNPNLYWYRQAAGRGLQLLFYSVGIGQISSEVPQNLSASRPQDRQFILSSKKLLLSDSGFYLCACAISYNEQFFGPGTRLTVL.

This chain links TRBV14 with TRBJ2-7; TRBD1 matches at 7 bases. CDR3 length: 19 residues. After removal of 4 bases from V and 3 bases from J, the junction contained 21 bases not matched to a gene. The germline V gene has CDR1 SGHDN and CDR2 FVKESK. CDR3 DNA sequence: TGTGCCAGCAGCCCAACAGGGGCCTCGCTCCGGGGCAGGTACTACGAGCAGTACTTC. Translated: CASSPTGASLRGRYYEQYF.

This chain links TRBV9 with TRBJ2-7; tentative D call: TRBD2 (5 bases). This CDR3 is built from 15 residues. Between the trimmed V and J ends, which lost 3 bases and 2 bases, there was a span of 15 bases. Germline CDR1 reads SGDLS; CDR2 reads YYNGEE. The CDR3 loop reads CASSAAGGAAYEQYF. CDR3 bases: TGTGCCAGCAGCGCGGCCGGAGGAGCGGCCTACGAGCAGTACTTC.

The chain carries TRBV7-6 and TRBJ2-1; tentative D call: TRBD2 (5 bases). This CDR3 has 16 residues. V was pared by 4 bases and J by 2 bases, with 15 bases between. CDR1 and CDR2 from the germline V gene are SGHVS and FNYEAQ. The CDR3 nucleotides are TGTGCCAGCAGCTCAGTAAGCGGAGCAGCCTACAATGAGCAGTTCTTC. Protein product: CASSSVSGAAYNEQFF.

The chain uses TRBV27 and TRBJ2-7, with D possibly being TRBD2 (6 bases). V dropped 3 bases and J dropped 0 bases, with 12 bases sitting between them. CDR3 size: 15 residues. In germline, CDR1 is MNHEY, CDR2 SMNVEV (reference sequence). CDR3 in DNA: TGTGCCAGCAGTTTTGAAGGGACTGCCTCCTACGAGCAGTACTTC. This gives the protein CASSFEGTASYEQYF.

This clone has only a few counts. In DNA, the CDR3 is TGTGCCAGCACCCCGGACAGGGCTTACGAGCAGTACTTC. Its translation: CASTPDRAYEQYF. This rearrangement joins TRBV5-4 to TRBJ2-7; 8 bases fit TRBD1. CDR1 is SGHNT and CDR2 is YYREEE in the germline V gene (reference sequence). The V segment lost 6 bases and the J segment 4 bases; nucleotides outside the gene matches: 6. The CDR3 sequence is 13 residues long.

This chain joins TRBV7-9 and TRBJ1-1; maybe TRBD1 (6 bases). The V gene lost 5 bases and the J gene lost 8 bases, with 18 bases spanning the gap. Germline V lookup: CDR1 SEHNR, CDR2 FQNEAQ (reference sequence). The CDR3 sequence is 14 residues long. Written as DNA, the CDR3 is TGTGCCAGCAGCCCCATCGAACAGGGAAGAGAAGCTTTCTTT. Amino acids: CASSPIEQGREAFF. Complete variable domain (other parts from reference TRBV7-9 and TRBJ1-1): DTGVSQNPRHKITKRGQNVTFRCDPISEHNRLYWYRQTLGQGPEFLTYFQNEAQLEKSRLLSDRFSAERPKGSFSTLEIQRTEQGDSAMYLCASSPIEQGREAFFGQGTRLTVV.

The V gene is TRBV6-5, the J gene TRBJ2-7, with unresolved D. CDR3 length: 16 residues. Germline V gene lookup returns CDR1 MNHEY and CDR2 SVGAGI. V lost 4 bases to trimming and J lost 0 bases, with 16 bases between them. The CDR3 region has the DNA TGTGCCAGCAGTTCGATAGAGACTGGCCGCTCCTACGAGCAGTACTTC. Protein sequence: CASSSIETGRSYEQYF.

The V and J genes are TRBV14 and TRBJ2-1; 8 bases line up with TRBD2. Germline CDR1 reads SGHDN; CDR2 reads FVKESK. There are 16 residues in the CDR3. V shed 4 bases and J 9 bases; nucleotides not matched to a gene: 14. CDR3 region: CASSRIPAIAGSEQFF. Written as DNA, the CDR3 is TGTGCCAGCAGCCGTATACCGGCCATAGCGGGAAGTGAGCAGTTCTTC.

V gene TRBV6-5 combines with J gene TRBJ2-2; 11 bases are a match to TRBD2. Germline CDR1 is MNHEY and CDR2 is SVGAGI. This CDR3 has 16 amino acids. V was clipped by 3 bases and J by 6 bases; unmatched bases: 6. As DNA, the CDR3 is TGTGCCAGCAGTTATACTAGCGGGAGTACGGCCGGGGAGCTGTTTTTT. This sequence encodes CASSYTSGSTAGELFF.

The genes are TRBV20-1 and TRBJ2-3; 7 nucleotides match TRBD1. Trimming removed 3 bases from V and 5 bases from J; junction bases left unmatched: 11. Per germline, CDR1 DFQATT and CDR2 SNEGSKA (reference sequence). This CDR3 contains 15 residues. Here the CDR3 reads CSASSGGIGVDTQYF. CDR3 DNA: TGCAGTGCTAGTTCAGGGGGAATTGGGGTAGATACGCAGTATTTT.

V and J are TRBV7-6 and TRBJ2-2, with 9 bases matching TRBD1. Germline CDR1 is SGHVS and CDR2 is FNYEAQ. There are 16 residues in the CDR3. The junction had 9 bases not matched to a gene; V was cut back by 6 bases and J by 4 bases. As DNA, the CDR3 is TGTGCCAGCAGACCCGACAGGGGGGGCGTCACCGGGGAGCTGTTTTTT. Translation: CASRPDRGGVTGELFF.

The chain couples TRBV10-3 to TRBJ2-1, with 9 bases aligning to TRBD1. Germline CDR1 and CDR2: ENHRY and SYGVKD. This CDR3 has 15 amino acids. V was pared by 5 bases and J by 8 bases, with 10 bases of the junction left unmatched. The CDR3 is CAISTPTGGRHEQFF. The DNA of the CDR3 is TGTGCCATCAGTACCCCCACAGGGGGCCGTCATGAGCAGTTCTTC.

The CDR3 sequence is CASSVGLAGATSSYEQYF. The CDR3 DNA follows: TGTGCCAGCAGCGTAGGGCTAGCGGGAGCGACGAGCTCCTACGAGCAGTACTTC. This sequence joins TRBV9 and TRBJ2-7; 10 bases match TRBD2. Germline trimming cut 0 bases from V and 0 bases from J; bases unmatched to any gene: 9. Germline V gene sequence: CDR1 SGDLS, CDR2 YYNGEE. CDR3 length: 18 residues.

The rearrangement uses TRBV7-9 and TRBJ1-5, with 7 bases matching TRBD1. The CDR3 consists of 14 residues. V lost 5 bases to trimming and J lost 6 bases; unmatched junction nucleotides: 7. From germline, CDR1 is SEHNR and CDR2 FQNEAQ (reference sequence). For the CDR3, the DNA is TGTGCCAGCAGCATCGACAGGGTTAGTCAGCCCCAGCATTTT. Protein product: CASSIDRVSQPQHF. Looking up the rest from reference TRBV7-9 and TRBJ1-5 gives the full variable domain: DTGVSQNPRHKITKRGQNVTFRCDPISEHNRLYWYRQTLGQGPEFLTYFQNEAQLEKSRLLSDRFSAERPKGSFSTLEIQRTEQGDSAMYLCASSIDRVSQPQHFGDGTRLSIL.

This chain connects TRBV28 to TRBJ2-3, with 10 bases matching TRBD2. Germline loops: CDR1 MDHEN, CDR2 SYDVKM. The CDR3 loop spans 18 amino acids. The junction had 19 bases not matched to a gene; V was cut back by 8 bases and J by 5 bases. Here the CDR3 reads CASPNDIRAGGQGDTQYF. The CDR3 DNA reads as TGTGCCAGCCCAAATGATATAAGAGCGGGAGGGCAGGGAGATACGCAGTATTTT.

V is TRBV13 and J is TRBJ2-7; TRBD1 is a possible D gene (5 bases). The V and J ends lost 6 bases and 3 bases respectively, with 12 bases between them. The length of the CDR3 is 13 residues. CDR1 PRHDT and CDR2 FYEKMQ come from the germline V gene (reference sequence). DNA for the CDR3: TGTGCCAGCAGACAAGGGGCTCGCTACGAGCAGTACTTC. It codes for CASRQGARYEQYF.

V usage is TRBV3-1 (or the pseudogene TRBV3-2) and J usage is TRBJ1-4, with D possibly being TRBD1 (5 bases). Germline assignment: CDR1 LGHDT and CDR2 YNNKEL (reference sequence). The CDR3 consists of 12 residues. Trimming took off 4 bases at V and 6 bases at J, with 6 bases between the two ends. The CDR3 nucleotides read TGTGCCAGCAGCCCACAGGATGAAAAACTGTTTTTT. The encoded protein is CASSPQDEKLFF.

This chain connects TRBV4-2 to TRBJ2-7, with 13 nucleotides matching TRBD2. Trimming cost V 5 bases and J 7 bases; bases outside gene matches: 11. This CDR3 has 16 amino acids. Germline V gene lookup returns CDR1 LGHNA and CDR2 YNFKEQ. The CDR3 DNA reads TGTGCCAGCAGCTGGGGACTAGCGGGAAAGAAGGAAGAGCAGTACTTC. Its translation is CASSWGLAGKKEEQYF.

V is TRBV27 and J is TRBJ2-7; no firm D call. This CDR3 has 13 residues. Trimming left V 6 bases short and J 3 bases short, with 12 bases between. Germline CDR1 reads MNHEY; CDR2 reads SMNVEV (reference sequence). The CDR3 spells CASSSDTYYEQYF. The CDR3, as DNA: TGTGCCAGCAGCAGTGACACCTACTACGAGCAGTACTTC.